This T cell receptor (beta chain) came from a study of blood T cells in healthy people across ages. Study conclusions and caveats: Unsorted PBMCs blocked a conclusive comparison of naive and antigen-experienced cells. Diversity estimates drawn from one million T cells were deemed underestimates.

Germline assignment: CDR1 SNHLY and CDR2 FYNNEI. The V and J ends lost 9 bases and 3 bases, in that order; junction bases with no gene match: 8. The CDR3 sequence is 15 residues long. The use of a sample-barcoded 5' primer and a J-beta primer mix characterized a second PCR of roughly 6 to 11 cycles. TCRdb processed the 5' RACE reads anew with MiXCR; each CDR3 protein has one entry. This table has 600,000 to 800,000 distinct CDR3 sequences, 45% to 60% appearing once. As concerns this clonotype: Its antigen is undetermined.

Healthy individuals of Caucasian origin from Russia, aged about 6 to 95, served as donors. Per sample, at least 5 micrograms of total RNA were extracted. The source is a woman of 80 years or more in good health. The chain combines TRBV2 with TRBJ2-1; TRBD1 aligns across 10 bases. The sequencing sample was made of blood. DNA of the CDR3: TGTGCCAGTCGAACCGGACAGGGGGTCTACAATGAGCAGTTCTTC. Its protein is CASRTGQGVYNEQFF.